This T cell receptor beta chain originates from a study of T cells in women clearing cervical HPV infection. Study summary: Case blood drawn at lesion detection; control blood after infection cleared. The study, taken as a whole, reports: Cases carried less TRBV6-7 than controls: roughly 0.11% versus 0.16%. CIN3+ cases had significantly higher TCR richness than controls; evenness did not differ.

V lost 0 bases to trimming and J lost 3 bases; unmatched junction nucleotides: 11. CDR1 and CDR2 (germline): DFQATT, SNEGSKA (reference sequence). The CDR3 has 17 residues. Clones were sequenced by immunoSEQ multiplex PCR, and TCRdb holds only the in-frame ones, with some missing. This specimen shows over 25,000 clones; the ten leading clones hold more than 20%. In regard to this clone: The antigen is unknown. Coverage ceases 3 residues before the CDR3 finishes, and the germline J gene fills in the end.

The sequenced sample consisted of blood buffy coat. The TCR was taken from a woman aged 18 to 75 with a cervical HPV16 infection that either progressed to CIN3+ or cleared (not recorded which). The rearrangement joins TRBV20-1 to TRBJ2-3; 8 nucleotides line up with TRBD2. CDR3 sequence reads: CSARDWAGGVLTDTQYF. Incomplete CDR3 DNA: TGCAGTGCTAGAGATTGGGCGGGGGGAGTGCTTACAGATACG.